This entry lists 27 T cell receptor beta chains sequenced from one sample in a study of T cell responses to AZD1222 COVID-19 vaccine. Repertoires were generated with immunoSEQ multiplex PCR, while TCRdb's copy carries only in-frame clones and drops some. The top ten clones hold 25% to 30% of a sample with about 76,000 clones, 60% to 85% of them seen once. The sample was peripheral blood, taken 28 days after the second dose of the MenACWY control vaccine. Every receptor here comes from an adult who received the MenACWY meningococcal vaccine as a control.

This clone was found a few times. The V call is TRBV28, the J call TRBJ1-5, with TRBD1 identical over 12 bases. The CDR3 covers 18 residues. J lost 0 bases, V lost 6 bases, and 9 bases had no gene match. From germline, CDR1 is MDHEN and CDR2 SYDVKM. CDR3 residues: CASRTGTGGPVSNQPQHF. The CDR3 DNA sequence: TGTGCCAGCAGAACCGGGACAGGGGGCCCAGTTAGCAATCAGCCCCAGCATTTT.

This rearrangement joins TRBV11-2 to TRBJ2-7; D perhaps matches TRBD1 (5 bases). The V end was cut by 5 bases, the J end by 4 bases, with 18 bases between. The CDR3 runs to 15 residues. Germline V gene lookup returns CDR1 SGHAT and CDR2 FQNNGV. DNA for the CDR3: TGTGCCAGCAGCGGAATTAAATACAGGCAATACGAGCAGTACTTC. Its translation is CASSGIKYRQYEQYF.

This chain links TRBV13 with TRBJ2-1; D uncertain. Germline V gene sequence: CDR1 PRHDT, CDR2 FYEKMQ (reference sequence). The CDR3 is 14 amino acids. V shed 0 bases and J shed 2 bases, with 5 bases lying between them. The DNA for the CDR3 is TGTGCCAGCAGCTTAGGAAGGGCCTACAATGAGCAGTTCTTC. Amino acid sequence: CASSLGRAYNEQFF.

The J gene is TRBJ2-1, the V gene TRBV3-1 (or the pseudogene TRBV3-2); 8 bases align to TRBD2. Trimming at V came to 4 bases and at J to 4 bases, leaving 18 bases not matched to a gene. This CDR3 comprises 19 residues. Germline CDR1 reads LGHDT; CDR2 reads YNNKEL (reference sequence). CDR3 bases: TGTGCCAGCAGCCGCGGGAACCCCCACAGCGGGGGATTTTACAATGAGCAGTTCTTC. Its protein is CASSRGNPHSGGFYNEQFF.

CDR3 coding DNA: TGTGCCAGCAGCCTCCTAGGGGGCGGCACAGATACGCAGTATTTT. It yields the protein CASSLLGGGTDTQYF. The gene calls are TRBV14 and TRBJ2-3, with 7 bases lining up with TRBD1. Losses at the gene ends were 4 bases for V and 1 base for J; bases not matched to a gene: 5. The CDR3 totals 15 residues. Germline V lookup: CDR1 SGHDN, CDR2 FVKESK.

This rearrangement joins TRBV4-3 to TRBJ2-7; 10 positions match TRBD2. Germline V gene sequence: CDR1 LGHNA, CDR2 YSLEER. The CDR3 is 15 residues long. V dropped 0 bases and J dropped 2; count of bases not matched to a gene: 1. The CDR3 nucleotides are TGCGCCAGCAGCCAAGATACTAGCGGGGCCTACGAGCAGTACTTC. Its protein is CASSQDTSGAYEQYF.

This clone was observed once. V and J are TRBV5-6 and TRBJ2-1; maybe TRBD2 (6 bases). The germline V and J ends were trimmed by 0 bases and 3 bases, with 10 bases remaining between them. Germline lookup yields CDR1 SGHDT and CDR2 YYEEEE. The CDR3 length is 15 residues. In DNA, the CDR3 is TGTGCCAGCAGCTTGGCCGGGGGAGACTACAATGAGCAGTTCTTC. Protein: CASSLAGGDYNEQFF. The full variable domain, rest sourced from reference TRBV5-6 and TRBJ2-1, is DAGVTQSPTHLIKTRGQQVTLRCSPKSGHDTVSWYQQALGQGPQFIFQYYEEEERQRGNFPDRFSGHQFPNYSSELNVNALLLGDSALYLCASSLAGGDYNEQFFGPGTRLTVL.

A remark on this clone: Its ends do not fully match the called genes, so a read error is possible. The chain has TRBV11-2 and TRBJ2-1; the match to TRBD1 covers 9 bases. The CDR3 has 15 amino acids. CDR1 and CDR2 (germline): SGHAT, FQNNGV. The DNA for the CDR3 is TGTGCCAGCAGCATAGACAGGGGGGCCTACAATGAGCAGTTCTTC. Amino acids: CASSIDRGAYNEQFF.

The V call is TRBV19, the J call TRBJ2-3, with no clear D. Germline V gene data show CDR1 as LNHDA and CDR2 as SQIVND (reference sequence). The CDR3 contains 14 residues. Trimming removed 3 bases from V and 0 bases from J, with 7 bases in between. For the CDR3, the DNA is TGTGCCAGTAGTATGAGGAGTAGCACAGATACGCAGTATTTT. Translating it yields CASSMRSSTDTQYF. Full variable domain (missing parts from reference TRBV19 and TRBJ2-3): DGGITQSPKYLFRKEGQNVTLSCEQNLNHDAMYWYRQDPGQGLRLIYYSQIVNDFQKGDIAEGYSVSREKKESFPLTVTSAQKNPTAFYLCASSMRSSTDTQYFGPGTRLTVL.

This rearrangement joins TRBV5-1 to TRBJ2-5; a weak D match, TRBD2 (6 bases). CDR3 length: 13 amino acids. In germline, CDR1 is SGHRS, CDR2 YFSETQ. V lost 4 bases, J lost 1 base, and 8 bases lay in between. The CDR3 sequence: CASSRDFQETQYF. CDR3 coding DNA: TGCGCCAGCAGCCGGGACTTCCAAGAGACCCAGTACTTC.

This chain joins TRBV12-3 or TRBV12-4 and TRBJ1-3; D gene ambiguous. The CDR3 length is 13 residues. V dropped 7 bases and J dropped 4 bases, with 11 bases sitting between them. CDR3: CASTFTLGNTIYF. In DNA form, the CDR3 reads TGTGCCAGCACTTTCACCCTGGGAAACACCATATATTTT.

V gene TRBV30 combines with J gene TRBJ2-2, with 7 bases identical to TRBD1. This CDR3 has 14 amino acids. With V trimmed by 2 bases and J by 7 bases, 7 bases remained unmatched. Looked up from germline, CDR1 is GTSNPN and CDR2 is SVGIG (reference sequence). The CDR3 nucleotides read TGTGCCTGGAGTACTGGGACAGCCGGCGGGGAGCTGTTTTTT. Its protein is CAWSTGTAGGELFF.

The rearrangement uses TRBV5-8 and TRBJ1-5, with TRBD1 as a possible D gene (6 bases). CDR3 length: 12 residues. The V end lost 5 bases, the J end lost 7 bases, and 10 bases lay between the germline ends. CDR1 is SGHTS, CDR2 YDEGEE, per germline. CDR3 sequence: CASRSQGQPQHF. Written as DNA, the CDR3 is TGTGCCAGCAGGTCCCAGGGGCAGCCCCAGCATTTT.

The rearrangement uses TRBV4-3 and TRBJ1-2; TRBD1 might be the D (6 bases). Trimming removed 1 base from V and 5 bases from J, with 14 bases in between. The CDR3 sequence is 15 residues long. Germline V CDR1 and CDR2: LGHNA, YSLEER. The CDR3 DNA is TGCGCCAGCAGCCAAGCGGCACAGGGAAGGTATGGCTACACCTTC. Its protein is CASSQAAQGRYGYTF.

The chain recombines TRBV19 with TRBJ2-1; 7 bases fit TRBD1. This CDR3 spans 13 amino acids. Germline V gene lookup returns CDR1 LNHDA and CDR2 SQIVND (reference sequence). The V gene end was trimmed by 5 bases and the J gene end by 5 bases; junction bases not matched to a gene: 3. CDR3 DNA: TGTGCCAGTAGTTGGGACAGACACAATGAGCAGTTCTTC. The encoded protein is CASSWDRHNEQFF.

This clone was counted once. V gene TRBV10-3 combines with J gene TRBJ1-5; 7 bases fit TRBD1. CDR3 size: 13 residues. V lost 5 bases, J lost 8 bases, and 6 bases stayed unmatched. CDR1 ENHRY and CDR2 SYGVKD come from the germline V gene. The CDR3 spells CAISPDRVEPQHF. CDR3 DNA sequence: TGTGCCATCAGTCCTGACAGGGTTGAGCCCCAGCATTTT.

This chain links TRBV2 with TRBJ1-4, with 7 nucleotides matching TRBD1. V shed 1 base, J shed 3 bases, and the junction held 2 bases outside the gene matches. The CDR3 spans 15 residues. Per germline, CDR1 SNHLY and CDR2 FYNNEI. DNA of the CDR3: TGTGCCAGCAGTGAAGTTGGGACAGCTAATGAAAAACTGTTTTTT. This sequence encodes CASSEVGTANEKLFF.

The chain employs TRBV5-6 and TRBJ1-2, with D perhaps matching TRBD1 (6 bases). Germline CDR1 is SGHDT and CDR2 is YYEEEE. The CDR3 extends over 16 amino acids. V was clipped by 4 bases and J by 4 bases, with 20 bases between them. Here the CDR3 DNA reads TGTGCCAGCAGCCCAGGGGCACTCGCCGGCTCCTATGGCTACACCTTC. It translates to CASSPGALAGSYGYTF.

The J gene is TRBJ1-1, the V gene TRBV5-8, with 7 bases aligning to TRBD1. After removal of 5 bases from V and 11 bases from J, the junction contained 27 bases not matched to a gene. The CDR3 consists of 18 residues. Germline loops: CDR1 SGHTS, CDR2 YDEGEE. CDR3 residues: CASSPTIRDRALTTSAFF. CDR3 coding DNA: TGTGCCAGCAGTCCCACAATCCGGGACAGAGCCCTAACGACATCGGCTTTCTTT.

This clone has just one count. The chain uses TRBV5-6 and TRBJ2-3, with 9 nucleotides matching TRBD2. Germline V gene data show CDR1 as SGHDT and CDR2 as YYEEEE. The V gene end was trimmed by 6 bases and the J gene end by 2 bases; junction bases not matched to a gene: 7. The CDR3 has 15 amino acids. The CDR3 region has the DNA TGTGCCAGCAACCTGCGGGGGGGGAACACAGATACGCAGTATTTT. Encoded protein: CASNLRGGNTDTQYF.

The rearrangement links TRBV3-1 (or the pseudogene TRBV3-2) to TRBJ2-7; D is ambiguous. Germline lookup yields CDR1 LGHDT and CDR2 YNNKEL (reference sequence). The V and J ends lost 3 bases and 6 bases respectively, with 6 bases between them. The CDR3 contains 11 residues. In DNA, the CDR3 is TGTGCCAGCAGCCACCTTCGCGAGCAGTACTTC. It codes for CASSHLREQYF.

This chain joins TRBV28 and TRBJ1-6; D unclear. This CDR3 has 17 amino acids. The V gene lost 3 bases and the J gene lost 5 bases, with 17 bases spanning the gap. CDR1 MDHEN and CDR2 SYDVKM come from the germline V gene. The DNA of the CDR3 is TGTGCCAGCAGTTTTCCGTTCGGGGATTCTAATAATTCACCCCTCCACTTT. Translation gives CASSFPFGDSNNSPLHF.

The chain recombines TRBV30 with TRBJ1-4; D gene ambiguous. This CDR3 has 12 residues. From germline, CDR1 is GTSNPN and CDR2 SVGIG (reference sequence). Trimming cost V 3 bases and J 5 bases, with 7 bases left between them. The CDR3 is CAWRTWNEKLFF. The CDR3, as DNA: TGTGCCTGGAGGACATGGAATGAAAAACTGTTTTTT.

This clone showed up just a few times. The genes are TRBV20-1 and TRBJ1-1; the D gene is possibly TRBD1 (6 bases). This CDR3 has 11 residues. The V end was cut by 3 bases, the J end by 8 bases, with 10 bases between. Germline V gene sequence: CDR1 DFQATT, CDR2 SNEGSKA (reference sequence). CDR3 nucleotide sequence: TGCAGTGCTAGTCCGGGGACAGAAGCTTTCTTT. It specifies CSASPGTEAFF.

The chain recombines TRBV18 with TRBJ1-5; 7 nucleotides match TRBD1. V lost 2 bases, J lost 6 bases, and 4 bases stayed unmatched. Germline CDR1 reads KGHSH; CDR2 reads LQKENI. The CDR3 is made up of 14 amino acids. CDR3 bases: TGTGCCAGCTCACCAGAGGGGGCTTTTCAGCCCCAGCATTTT. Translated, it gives CASSPEGAFQPQHF.

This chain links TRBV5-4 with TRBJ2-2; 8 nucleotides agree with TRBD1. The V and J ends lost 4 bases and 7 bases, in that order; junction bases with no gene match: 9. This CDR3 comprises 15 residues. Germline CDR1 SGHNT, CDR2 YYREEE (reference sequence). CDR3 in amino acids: CASSNRQGRSGELFF. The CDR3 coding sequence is TGTGCCAGCAGCAACCGACAGGGGAGGAGCGGGGAGCTGTTTTTT.

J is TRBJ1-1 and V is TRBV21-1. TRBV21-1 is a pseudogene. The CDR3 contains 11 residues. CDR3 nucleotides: TGTGCCAGCAGCAAGGGTACTGAAGCTTTCTTT. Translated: CASSKGTEAFF.